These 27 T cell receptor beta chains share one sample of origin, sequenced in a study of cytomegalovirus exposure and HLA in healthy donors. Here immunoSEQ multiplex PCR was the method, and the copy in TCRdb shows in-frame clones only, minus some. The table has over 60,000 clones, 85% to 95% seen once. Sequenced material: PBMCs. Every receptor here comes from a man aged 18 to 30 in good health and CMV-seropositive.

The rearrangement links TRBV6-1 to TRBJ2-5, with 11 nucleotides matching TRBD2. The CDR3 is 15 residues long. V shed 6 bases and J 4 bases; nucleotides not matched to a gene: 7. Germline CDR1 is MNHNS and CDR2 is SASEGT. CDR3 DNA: TGTGCCAGCAGAGATCTAGCGGGAGGCCGAGAGACCCAGTACTTC. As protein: CASRDLAGGRETQYF.

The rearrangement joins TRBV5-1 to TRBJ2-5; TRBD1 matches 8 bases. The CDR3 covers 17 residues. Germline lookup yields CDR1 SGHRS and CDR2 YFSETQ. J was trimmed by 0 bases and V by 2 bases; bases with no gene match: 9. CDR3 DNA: TGCGCCAGCAGCTTAGACCCGGGACAGGACTACCAAGAGACCCAGTACTTC. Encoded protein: CASSLDPGQDYQETQYF. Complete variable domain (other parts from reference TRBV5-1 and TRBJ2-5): KAGVTQTPRYLIKTRGQQVTLSCSPISGHRSVSWYQQTPGQGLQFLFEYFSETQRNKGNFPGRFSGRQFSNSRSEMNVSTLELGDSALYLCASSLDPGQDYQETQYFGPGTRLLVL.

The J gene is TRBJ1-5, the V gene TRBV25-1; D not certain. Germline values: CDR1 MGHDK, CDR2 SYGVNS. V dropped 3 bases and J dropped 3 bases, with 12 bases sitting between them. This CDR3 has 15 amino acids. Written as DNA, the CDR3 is TGTGCCAGCAGTGACGACAATGGATACAATCAGCCCCAGCATTTT. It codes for CASSDDNGYNQPQHF.

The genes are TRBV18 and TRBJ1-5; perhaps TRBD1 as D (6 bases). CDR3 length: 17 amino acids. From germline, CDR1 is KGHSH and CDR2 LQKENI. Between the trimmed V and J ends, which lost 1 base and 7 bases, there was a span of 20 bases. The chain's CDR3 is CASSPRQAFQVGQPQHF. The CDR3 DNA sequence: TGTGCCAGCTCACCACGACAGGCATTCCAGGTGGGGCAGCCCCAGCATTTT.

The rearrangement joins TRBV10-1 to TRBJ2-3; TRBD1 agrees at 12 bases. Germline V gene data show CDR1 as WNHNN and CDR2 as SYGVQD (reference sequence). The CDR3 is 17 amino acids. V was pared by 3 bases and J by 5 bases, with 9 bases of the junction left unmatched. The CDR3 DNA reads TGCGCCAGCAGTGAAGGGACAGGGGGCTTTAGTCGAGATACGCAGTATTTT. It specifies CASSEGTGGFSRDTQYF.

The CDR3 DNA reads TGTGCCAGCAGCCATCCAGACAGGGGAGGAGGCTACACCTTC. It is translated as CASSHPDRGGGYTF. The chain recombines TRBV5-4 with TRBJ1-2, with TRBD1 identical over 8 bases. After removal of 4 bases from V and 8 bases from J, the junction contained 10 bases not matched to a gene. The length of the CDR3 is 14 residues. The germline CDR1 and CDR2 sequences are SGHNT and YYREEE (reference sequence).

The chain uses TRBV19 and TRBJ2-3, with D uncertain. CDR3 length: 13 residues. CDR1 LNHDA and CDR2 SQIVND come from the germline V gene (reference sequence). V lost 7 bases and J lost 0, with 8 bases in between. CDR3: CASMPSSTDTQYF. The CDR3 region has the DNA TGTGCCAGTATGCCCAGTAGCACAGATACGCAGTATTTT.

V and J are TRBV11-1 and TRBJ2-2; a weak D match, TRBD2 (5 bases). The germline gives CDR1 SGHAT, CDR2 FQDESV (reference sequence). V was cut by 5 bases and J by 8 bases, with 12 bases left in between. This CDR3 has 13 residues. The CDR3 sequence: CASSPRRGGELFF. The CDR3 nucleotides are TGTGCCAGCAGCCCACGACGGGGTGGGGAGCTGTTTTTT.

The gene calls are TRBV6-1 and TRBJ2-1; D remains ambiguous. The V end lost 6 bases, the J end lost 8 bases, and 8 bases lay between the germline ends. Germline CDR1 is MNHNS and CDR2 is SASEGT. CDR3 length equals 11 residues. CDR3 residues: CASRRGYEQFF. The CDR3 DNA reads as TGTGCCAGCAGGAGAGGCTATGAGCAGTTCTTC.

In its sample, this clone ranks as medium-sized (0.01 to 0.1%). The CDR3 loop reads CASSPQTGNTIYF. Written as DNA, the CDR3 is TGTGCCAGCAGTCCCCAGACAGGGAACACCATATATTTT. The chain combines TRBV27 with TRBJ1-3; the match to TRBD1 covers 7 bases. The junction had 5 bases not matched to a gene; V was cut back by 5 bases and J by 7 bases. This CDR3 has 13 amino acids. From germline, CDR1 is MNHEY and CDR2 SMNVEV (reference sequence).

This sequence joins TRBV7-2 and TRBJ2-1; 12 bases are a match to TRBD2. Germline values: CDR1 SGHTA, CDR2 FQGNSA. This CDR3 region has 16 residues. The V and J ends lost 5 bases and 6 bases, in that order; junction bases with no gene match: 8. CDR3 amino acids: CASSTGAGLAGNEQFF. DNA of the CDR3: TGTGCCAGCAGCACCGGGGCGGGACTAGCGGGCAATGAGCAGTTCTTC.

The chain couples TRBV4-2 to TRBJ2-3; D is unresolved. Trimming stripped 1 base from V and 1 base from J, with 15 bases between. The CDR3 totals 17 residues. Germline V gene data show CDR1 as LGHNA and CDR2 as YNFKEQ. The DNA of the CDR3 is TGTGCCAGCAGCCAAGCCAAATTTGTAGAGGGCACAGATACGCAGTATTTT. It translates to CASSQAKFVEGTDTQYF.

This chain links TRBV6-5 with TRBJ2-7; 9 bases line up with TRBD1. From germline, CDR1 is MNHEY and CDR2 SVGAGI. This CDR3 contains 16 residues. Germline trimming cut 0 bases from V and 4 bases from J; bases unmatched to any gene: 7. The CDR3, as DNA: TGTGCCAGCAGTTACTCACCCGGGACAGGGTCGTACGAGCAGTACTTC. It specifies CASSYSPGTGSYEQYF.

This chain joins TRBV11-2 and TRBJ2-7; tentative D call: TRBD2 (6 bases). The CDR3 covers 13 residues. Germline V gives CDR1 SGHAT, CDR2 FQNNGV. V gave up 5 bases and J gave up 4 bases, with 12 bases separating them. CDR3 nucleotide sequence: TGTGCCAGCAGCGCCCGGAGGGTTTACGAGCAGTACTTC. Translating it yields CASSARRVYEQYF.

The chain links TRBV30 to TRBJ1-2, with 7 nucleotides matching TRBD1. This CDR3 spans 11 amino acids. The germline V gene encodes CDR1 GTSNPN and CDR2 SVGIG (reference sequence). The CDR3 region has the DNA TGTGCGATTGGACAGGCCTATGGCTACACCTTC. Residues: CAIGQAYGYTF.

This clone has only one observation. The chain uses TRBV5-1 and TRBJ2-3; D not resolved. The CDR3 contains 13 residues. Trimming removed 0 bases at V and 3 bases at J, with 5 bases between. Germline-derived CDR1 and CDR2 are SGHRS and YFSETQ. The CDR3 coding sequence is TGCGCCAGCAGCTTGGATGTAACAGATACGCAGTATTTT. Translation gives CASSLDVTDTQYF.

The CDR3 region is CASSPPRNTEAFF. The CDR3 DNA sequence: TGTGCCAGCTCACCACCGCGGAACACTGAAGCTTTCTTT. This sequence joins TRBV18 and TRBJ1-1, with D hard to call. Trimming pared 0 bases from V and 1 base from J, leaving 3 bases between. CDR1 KGHSH and CDR2 LQKENI come from the germline V gene. The CDR3 runs 13 residues.

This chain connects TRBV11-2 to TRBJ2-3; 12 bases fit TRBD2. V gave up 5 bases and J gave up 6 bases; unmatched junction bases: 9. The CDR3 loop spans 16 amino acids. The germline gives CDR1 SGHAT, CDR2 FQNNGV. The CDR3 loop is CASSALAGGLGDTQYF. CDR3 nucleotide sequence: TGTGCCAGCAGCGCCCTAGCGGGGGGGCTTGGGGATACGCAGTATTTT.

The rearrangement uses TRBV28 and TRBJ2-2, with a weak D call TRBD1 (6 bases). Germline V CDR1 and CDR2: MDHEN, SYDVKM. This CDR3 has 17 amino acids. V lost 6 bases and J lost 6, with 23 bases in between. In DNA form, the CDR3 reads TGTGCCAGCAGAACCGTCCGGGGACACATGACCCCCGGGGAGCTGTTTTTT. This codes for CASRTVRGHMTPGELFF.

The CDR3 loop reads CASSVGSSSSGNTIYF. The DNA of the CDR3 is TGTGCCAGCAGCGTAGGGTCGTCGAGCTCTGGAAACACCATATATTTT. The chain has TRBV9 and TRBJ1-3; no clear D. V was cut by 0 bases and J by 0 bases, with 10 bases left in between. Germline values: CDR1 SGDLS, CDR2 YYNGEE. CDR3 length: 16 amino acids.

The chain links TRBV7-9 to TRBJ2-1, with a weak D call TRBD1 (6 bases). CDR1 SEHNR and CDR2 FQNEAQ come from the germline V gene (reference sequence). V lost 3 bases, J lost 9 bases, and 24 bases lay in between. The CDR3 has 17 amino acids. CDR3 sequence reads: CASSLKTGTYLGGEQFF. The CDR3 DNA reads TGTGCCAGCAGCTTGAAGACCGGGACATATCTCGGCGGTGAGCAGTTCTTC.

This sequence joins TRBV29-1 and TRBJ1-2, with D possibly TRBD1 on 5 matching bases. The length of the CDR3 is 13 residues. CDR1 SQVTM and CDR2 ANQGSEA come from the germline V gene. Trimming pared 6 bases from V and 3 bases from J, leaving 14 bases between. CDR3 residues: CSVTTAAYYGYTF. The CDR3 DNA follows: TGCAGCGTCACGACAGCCGCCTACTATGGCTACACCTTC.

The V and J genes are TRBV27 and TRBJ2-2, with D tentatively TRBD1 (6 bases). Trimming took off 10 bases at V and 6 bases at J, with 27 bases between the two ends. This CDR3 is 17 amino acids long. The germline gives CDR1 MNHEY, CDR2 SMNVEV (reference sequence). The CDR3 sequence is CATRPLTGHSVSGELFF. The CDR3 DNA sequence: TGTGCCACCAGACCCCTAACAGGGCATTCTGTCTCCGGGGAGCTGTTTTTT.

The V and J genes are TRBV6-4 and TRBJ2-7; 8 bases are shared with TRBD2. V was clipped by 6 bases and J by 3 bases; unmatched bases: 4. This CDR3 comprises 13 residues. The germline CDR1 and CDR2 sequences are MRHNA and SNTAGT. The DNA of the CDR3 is TGTGCCAGCAGCGCGGGACTAGGCTACGAGCAGTACTTC. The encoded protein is CASSAGLGYEQYF.

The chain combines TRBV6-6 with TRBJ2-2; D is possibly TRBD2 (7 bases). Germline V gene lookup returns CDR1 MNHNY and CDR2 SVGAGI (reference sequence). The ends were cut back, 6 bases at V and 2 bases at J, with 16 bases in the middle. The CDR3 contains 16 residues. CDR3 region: CASRKKGGINTGELFF. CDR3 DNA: TGTGCCAGCAGAAAAAAGGGGGGGATTAACACCGGGGAGCTGTTTTTT.

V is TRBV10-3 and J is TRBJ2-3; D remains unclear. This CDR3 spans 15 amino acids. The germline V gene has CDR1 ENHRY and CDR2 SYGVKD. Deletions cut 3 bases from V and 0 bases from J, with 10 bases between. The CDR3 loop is CAISERVSSTDTQYF. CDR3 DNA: TGTGCCATCAGTGAAAGAGTTAGTAGCACAGATACGCAGTATTTT.

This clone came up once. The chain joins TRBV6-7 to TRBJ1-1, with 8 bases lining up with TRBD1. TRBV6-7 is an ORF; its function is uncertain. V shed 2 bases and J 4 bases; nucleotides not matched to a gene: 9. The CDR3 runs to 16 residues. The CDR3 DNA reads TGTGCCAGCAGTTACCCCAGACAGGGGAAGGGCACTGAAGCTTTCTTT. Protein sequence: CASSYPRQGKGTEAFF.